What follows are 26 T cell receptor beta chains derived from one specimen sequenced in a study of OX40 agonist ivuxolimab in advanced cancers. Clones were read by immunoSEQ multiplex PCR, and TCRdb kept only the in-frame ones, dropping some. The table records about 62,000 clones, 85% of them present only once. The source was CD4+ or CD8+ T cells sorted from blood, collected in a trial of the OX40 agonist ivuxolimab. Receptors originate from an adult with an advanced solid tumor such as melanoma, head and neck, liver or kidney cancer.

This sequence joins TRBV6-5 and TRBJ1-1; D remains unclear. Trimming removed 4 bases from V and 1 base from J, with 10 bases in between. The germline CDR1 and CDR2 sequences are MNHEY and SVGAGI. This CDR3 has 14 residues. CDR3 sequence reads: CASSSVASNTEAFF. For the CDR3, the DNA is TGTGCCAGCAGTTCGGTGGCGTCGAACACTGAAGCTTTCTTT.

The rearrangement links TRBV2 to TRBJ2-7, with 11 bases lining up with TRBD2. The CDR3 is 16 amino acids. Trimming at V came to 8 bases and at J to 2 bases, leaving 11 bases not matched to a gene. Germline loops: CDR1 SNHLY, CDR2 FYNNEI. CDR3 sequence: CASSEDLSGGAYEQYF. CDR3 bases: TGTGCCAGCTCCGAGGATCTTAGCGGGGGGGCCTACGAGCAGTACTTC.

This clone was counted a few times. The V call is TRBV6-1, the J call TRBJ2-7, with 10 bases aligning to TRBD2. The CDR3 is made up of 14 amino acids. Germline lookup yields CDR1 MNHNS and CDR2 SASEGT. Trimming at V came to 1 base and at J to 6 bases, leaving 3 bases not matched to a gene. This chain's CDR3 is CASSEVLAGVEQYF. In DNA, the CDR3 is TGTGCCAGCAGTGAAGTTCTAGCGGGAGTCGAGCAGTACTTC.

This clone was seen only once. This rearrangement joins TRBV6-6 to TRBJ2-7; D perhaps matches TRBD1 (6 bases). Germline assignment: CDR1 MNHNY and CDR2 SVGAGI (reference sequence). The CDR3 totals 13 residues. V was shortened by 6 bases and J by 3 bases, with 12 bases between the two germline ends. The chain's CDR3 is CASSQGSLYEQYF. Here the CDR3 DNA reads TGTGCCAGCAGCCAGGGGTCCCTCTACGAGCAGTACTTC.

V gene TRBV2 combines with J gene TRBJ1-3; no clear D gene. The CDR3 loop spans 13 amino acids. Germline V gene lookup returns CDR1 SNHLY and CDR2 FYNNEI. The V end was cut by 7 bases, the J end by 2 bases, with 9 bases between. As DNA, the CDR3 is TGTGCCAGCACCTCTATCACTGGAAACACCATATATTTT. Translated, it gives CASTSITGNTIYF.

This clone came up once. The J gene is TRBJ2-7, the V gene TRBV2; D tentatively fits TRBD1 or TRBD2 (5 bases each). The CDR3 is made up of 15 amino acids. The V gene's germline CDR1 is SNHLY and CDR2 FYNNEI. The V gene lost 7 bases and the J gene lost 3 bases, with 19 bases spanning the gap. CDR3 DNA sequence: TGTGCCAGCAAGGCCGGGGCAGCGCCCGACTACGAGCAGTACTTC. This gives the protein CASKAGAAPDYEQYF.

The chain is built from TRBV2 and TRBJ2-5, with D tentatively TRBD1 or TRBD2 (5 bases each). CDR3 size: 12 residues. Germline V gene sequence: CDR1 SNHLY, CDR2 FYNNEI. V shed 7 bases and J shed 5 bases, with 11 bases lying between them. The CDR3 bases are TGTGCCAGCAATGAGGGGAGCGAGACCCAGTACTTC. Protein: CASNEGSETQYF. Variable domain in full (rest from reference TRBV2 and TRBJ2-5): EPEVTQTPSHQVTQMGQEVILRCVPISNHLYFYWYRQILGQKVEFLVSFYNNEISEKSEIFDDQFSVERPDGSNFTLKIRSTKLEDSAMYFCASNEGSETQYFGPGTRLLVL.

The chain uses TRBV28 and TRBJ2-7; 7 bases align to TRBD1. With 3 bases clipped from V and 3 bases from J, the junction kept 5 bases outside the gene matches. The CDR3 is 14 residues long. Germline loops: CDR1 MDHEN, CDR2 SYDVKM. CDR3 DNA sequence: TGTGCCAGCAGTTTTCGGACAGGAGACTACGAGCAGTACTTC. Translated, it gives CASSFRTGDYEQYF.

Turning to this clone: Compared with germline, one end of the junction differs, possibly owing to a read error. The V and J genes are TRBV30 and TRBJ2-2, with 7 bases fitting TRBD2. The CDR3 is 16 amino acids. Per the germline V gene, CDR1 is GTSNPN and CDR2 is SVGIG (reference sequence). The CDR3 sequence is CARSGSSGLAAWELFF. The CDR3 bases are TGTGCCCGGAGTGGGAGTAGCGGGCTAGCTGCCTGGGAGCTGTTTTTT.

The V and J genes are TRBV6-5 and TRBJ2-3; D gene uncertain. Trimming shortened V by 6 bases and J by 0 bases, and 7 bases separated the two germline ends. CDR1 and CDR2 (germline): MNHEY, SVGAGI. The CDR3 loop spans 13 amino acids. This CDR3 is CASRQISTDTQYF. CDR3 bases: TGTGCCAGCAGACAAATAAGCACAGATACGCAGTATTTT.

The chain recombines TRBV10-3 with TRBJ2-3; 13 bases fit TRBD2. The CDR3 consists of 19 residues. The ends lost 0 bases at V and 8 bases at J; junction bases unmatched: 14. From germline, CDR1 is ENHRY and CDR2 SYGVKD. CDR3: CAISESLGTSGARGGTQYF. In DNA form, the CDR3 reads TGTGCCATCAGTGAGTCACTGGGGACTAGCGGGGCCCGAGGGGGTACGCAGTATTTT.

This chain links TRBV10-3 with TRBJ2-1; D possibly corresponds to TRBD1 (5 bases). The CDR3 loop spans 16 amino acids. Germline CDR1 is ENHRY and CDR2 is SYGVKD. Trimming left V 2 bases short and J 6 bases short, with 17 bases between. This CDR3 reads CAISEVDSFSGNEQFF. Written as DNA, the CDR3 is TGTGCCATCAGTGAGGTAGACAGCTTCTCAGGCAATGAGCAGTTCTTC.

The V and J genes are TRBV6-5 and TRBJ1-1, with D perhaps matching TRBD1 (5 bases). Germline V lookup: CDR1 MNHEY, CDR2 SVGAGI. V lost 2 bases to trimming and J lost 7 bases, with 14 bases between them. The CDR3 is 14 residues long. The CDR3 DNA is TGTGCCAGCAGTTACATTGGGACCTACATTGAAGCTTTCTTT. Its protein is CASSYIGTYIEAFF.

This chain's CDR3 is CASRGLTGFNEKLFF. The CDR3, as DNA: TGTGCCAGCAGGGGCCTGACAGGTTTTAATGAAAAACTGTTTTTT. J is TRBJ1-4 and V is TRBV6-1; TRBD1 is a possible D gene (6 bases). Trimming left V 6 bases short and J 4 bases short, with 15 bases between. Germline loops: CDR1 MNHNS, CDR2 SASEGT. The CDR3 covers 15 residues.

Details on this clone: An end of the junction differs from the germline gene, which may be a read error. The rearrangement links TRBV5-1 to TRBJ2-1, with 12 bases identical to TRBD1. CDR1 is SGHRS and CDR2 is YFSETQ in the germline V gene. This CDR3 spans 16 amino acids. In DNA, the CDR3 is TGCGCCAGCAGTTTGGGACAGGGGGCTTCCTACAATGAGCAGTTCTTC. Translation gives CASSLGQGASYNEQFF.

This rearrangement joins TRBV2 to TRBJ1-4, with D unclear. Germline V lookup: CDR1 SNHLY, CDR2 FYNNEI. The CDR3 has 15 amino acids. Trimming cost V 2 bases and J 4 bases, with 11 bases left between them. CDR3 protein: CASSERVSYNEKLFF. CDR3 nucleotide sequence: TGTGCCAGCAGTGAACGTGTCAGTTATAATGAAAAACTGTTTTTT.

V is TRBV5-1 and J is TRBJ1-6; D not resolved. There are 14 residues in the CDR3. Trimming removed 5 bases at V and 8 bases at J, with 14 bases between. Germline lookup yields CDR1 SGHRS and CDR2 YFSETQ. The CDR3 reads CASRGFVTDSPLHF. The DNA for the CDR3 is TGCGCCAGCAGGGGATTCGTGACTGATTCACCCCTCCACTTT.

The CDR3 coding sequence is TGTGCCAGTAGTTGGGGGACAGGATCCTACGAGCAGTACTTC. It specifies CASSWGTGSYEQYF. The chain uses TRBV19 and TRBJ2-7; the match to TRBD1 covers 8 bases. Germline V gene sequence: CDR1 LNHDA, CDR2 SQIVND (reference sequence). V shed 5 bases and J 1 base; nucleotides not matched to a gene: 4. The CDR3 runs to 14 residues.

This chain uses TRBV7-3 with TRBJ2-2; D not resolved. V dropped 8 bases and J dropped 5 bases, with 18 bases sitting between them. This CDR3 is 15 amino acids long. Germline V gene lookup returns CDR1 SGHTA and CDR2 FQGTGA. The CDR3 sequence is CASRRRAETTGELFF. CDR3 in DNA: TGTGCCAGCCGGAGAAGGGCAGAGACGACCGGGGAGCTGTTTTTT.

The sample holds a few counts of this clone. This rearrangement joins TRBV6-5 to TRBJ1-6, with TRBD1 identical over 7 bases. CDR3 length: 13 amino acids. CDR1 MNHEY and CDR2 SVGAGI come from the germline V gene. The V gene end was trimmed by 6 bases and the J gene end by 9 bases; junction bases not matched to a gene: 5. CDR3 DNA: TGTGCCAGCAGAGACAGGGATCGTTCACCCCTCCACTTT. Residues: CASRDRDRSPLHF.

This clone counts as medium-sized. The chain combines TRBV6-1 with TRBJ1-5; D uncertain. Germline CDR1 reads MNHNS; CDR2 reads SASEGT. CDR3 size: 13 residues. V lost 6 bases to trimming and J lost 7 bases, with 13 bases between them. The CDR3 DNA sequence: TGTGCCAGCAGGGATGGGGTCGGACAGCCCCAGCATTTT. It codes for CASRDGVGQPQHF.

The chain combines TRBV29-1 with TRBJ2-1; TRBD1 aligns across 8 bases. The CDR3 sequence is 17 residues long. Unmatched junction bases numbered 12, after V lost 4 bases and J lost 1 base. CDR1 is SQVTM, CDR2 ANQGSEA, per germline. CDR3 sequence: CSVVDRDGFWSYNEQFF. CDR3 DNA: TGCAGCGTTGTGGACAGGGACGGCTTTTGGTCCTACAATGAGCAGTTCTTC.

The J gene is TRBJ1-5, the V gene TRBV11-2; D gene uncertain. The CDR3 consists of 13 residues. Germline V gene sequence: CDR1 SGHAT, CDR2 FQNNGV. The germline V and J ends were trimmed by 5 bases and 2 bases, with 7 bases remaining between them. In nucleotides, the CDR3 is TGTGCCAGCAGCCGGCGGGGCAATCAGCCCCAGCATTTT. This encodes CASSRRGNQPQHF.

This chain links TRBV6-1 with TRBJ1-3; D unresolved. The CDR3 runs to 15 residues. CDR1 and CDR2 (germline): MNHNS, SASEGT. V was cut by 5 bases and J by 0 bases, with 11 bases left in between. This CDR3 is CASSPGQYSGNTIYF. The DNA for the CDR3 is TGTGCCAGCAGTCCCGGGCAGTACTCTGGAAACACCATATATTTT.

V gene TRBV21-1 combines with J gene TRBJ2-1. TRBV21-1 has pseudogene status. This CDR3 comprises 15 residues. In nucleotides, the CDR3 is TGTGCCAGCAGTATAGAGAGGGGTCAGAACAATGAGCAGTTCTTC. It translates to CASSIERGQNNEQFF.

This clone came up once. The chain recombines TRBV5-6 with TRBJ2-7; D perhaps matches TRBD2 (5 bases). The CDR3 runs 14 residues. The germline V and J ends were trimmed by 4 bases and 4 bases, with 15 bases remaining between them. The germline V gene has CDR1 SGHDT and CDR2 YYEEEE. The DNA of the CDR3 is TGTGCCAGCAGCCCGGGGTTTAGCAATTACGAGCAGTACTTC. It codes for CASSPGFSNYEQYF. The complete variable domain, with remaining parts taken from reference TRBV5-6 and TRBJ2-7, reads DAGVTQSPTHLIKTRGQQVTLRCSPKSGHDTVSWYQQALGQGPQFIFQYYEEEERQRGNFPDRFSGHQFPNYSSELNVNALLLGDSALYLCASSPGFSNYEQYFGPGTRLTVT.